Presented here are 14 T cell receptor beta chains from one specimen sequenced in a study of PD-L1 blockade in urothelial cancer. Only in-frame clones appear in the TCRdb table, and some are missing; sequencing was by immunoSEQ multiplex PCR. The sample consists of about 24,000 clones, around 88% of them appearing once. Sequenced material: PBMCs, taken around atezolizumab (anti-PD-L1) treatment. These receptors all stem from a man aged 45-60 years with urothelial cancer.

The chain couples TRBV6-5 to TRBJ2-5; no definite D call. The V gene's germline CDR1 is MNHEY and CDR2 SVGAGI. CDR3 length equals 14 residues. Trimming stripped 3 bases from V and 1 base from J, with 9 bases between. CDR3 DNA: TGTGCCAGCAGTTATTCGTACAGCCAAGAGACCCAGTACTTC. Its protein product is CASSYSYSQETQYF.

This rearrangement joins TRBV4-3 to TRBJ2-3, with a possible D match to TRBD2 (5 bases). The V end was cut by 0 bases, the J end by 6 bases, with 28 bases between. The CDR3 runs to 20 residues. Germline V gives CDR1 LGHNA, CDR2 YSLEER. The DNA of the CDR3 is TGCGCCAGCAGCCAAGAATGGCTAGCAGGCTCGTGGCCCCCTGGGGATACGCAGTATTTT. As protein: CASSQEWLAGSWPPGDTQYF.

For the CDR3, the DNA is TGTGCCAGCGGACAGTTCACCGGGGAGCTGTTTTTT. It is translated as CASGQFTGELFF. The chain carries TRBV28 and TRBJ2-2; D is perhaps TRBD1 (6 bases). Germline V gene data show CDR1 as MDHEN and CDR2 as SYDVKM. The CDR3 covers 12 residues. Trimming cost V 8 bases and J 4 bases, with 8 bases left between them. The full variable domain, completed using reference TRBV28 and TRBJ2-2, is DVKVTQSSRYLVKRTGEKVFLECVQDMDHENMFWYRQDPGLGLRLIYFSYDVKMKEKGDIPEGYSVSREKKERFSLILESASTNQTSMYLCASGQFTGELFFGEGSRLTVL.

This clone was seen a few times. The genes are TRBV6-4 and TRBJ2-2; 9 bases agree with TRBD2. Germline assignment: CDR1 MRHNA and CDR2 SNTAGT. This CDR3 comprises 15 residues. V lost 4 bases, J lost 5 bases, and 5 bases stayed unmatched. The CDR3 sequence: CASSVAGGPTGELFF. DNA of the CDR3: TGTGCCAGCAGTGTCGCGGGGGGGCCGACCGGGGAGCTGTTTTTT.

This clone was observed a few times. The rearrangement joins TRBV7-9 to TRBJ1-2, with TRBD1 matching over 7 bases. The CDR3 sequence is 15 residues long. Per the germline V gene, CDR1 is SEHNR and CDR2 is FQNEAQ (reference sequence). The V segment lost 2 bases and the J segment 8 bases; nucleotides outside the gene matches: 11. In DNA form, the CDR3 reads TGTGCCAGCAGCTTAATAGGGGGCGCGATAGGAGGCTACACCTTC. Protein: CASSLIGGAIGGYTF.

V and J are TRBV4-1 and TRBJ1-5; weak D call: TRBD1 (6 bases). The CDR3 has 18 amino acids. Per the germline V gene, CDR1 is MGHRA and CDR2 is YSYEKL. The ends were cut back, 1 base at V and 0 bases at J, with 16 bases in the middle. The CDR3 bases are TGCGCCAGCAGCCAAGCAACAGGGAAAACCCATAGCAATCAGCCCCAGCATTTT. Protein sequence: CASSQATGKTHSNQPQHF.

CDR3 sequence reads: CASSLIRPGQSSYNEQFF. The CDR3 DNA is TGCGCCAGCAGCTTGATTCGGCCGGGACAGAGCTCCTACAATGAGCAGTTCTTC. This rearrangement joins TRBV5-1 to TRBJ2-1; 7 positions agree with TRBD1. V lost 1 base and J lost 0; bases outside the gene matches: 10. Germline lookup yields CDR1 SGHRS and CDR2 YFSETQ. This CDR3 comprises 18 residues.

The chain uses TRBV4-1 and TRBJ2-3; TRBD2 agrees at 11 bases. The germline gives CDR1 MGHRA, CDR2 YSYEKL. V was clipped by 2 bases and J by 4 bases; unmatched bases: 8. The CDR3 is 17 residues long. Here the CDR3 reads CASSQISGGAQADTQYF. The CDR3 coding sequence is TGCGCCAGCAGCCAAATTAGCGGGGGGGCGCAGGCAGATACGCAGTATTTT.

The J gene is TRBJ1-1, the V gene TRBV14; 9 positions agree with TRBD1. V shed 1 base, J shed 8 bases, and the junction held 8 bases outside the gene matches. The CDR3 extends over 15 amino acids. Looked up from germline, CDR1 is SGHDN and CDR2 is FVKESK. DNA of the CDR3: TGTGCCAGCAGCCAAGGAACAGGGGGCGGTTTCGAAGCTTTCTTT. It codes for CASSQGTGGGFEAFF.

The J gene is TRBJ2-1, the V gene TRBV5-4, with TRBD2 matching 9 bases. With 5 bases clipped from V and 6 bases from J, the junction kept 9 bases outside the gene matches. The CDR3 runs to 15 residues. Germline assignment: CDR1 SGHNT and CDR2 YYREEE (reference sequence). The chain's CDR3 is CASSGPGLAVNEQFF. The CDR3, as DNA: TGTGCCAGCAGTGGTCCGGGACTAGCAGTCAATGAGCAGTTCTTC.

The chain links TRBV30 to TRBJ2-2; 12 bases agree with TRBD1. Germline CDR1 and CDR2: GTSNPN and SVGIG (reference sequence). The ends lost 3 bases at V and 6 bases at J; junction bases unmatched: 8. CDR3 length: 16 residues. The CDR3 DNA follows: TGTGCCTGGAGAAATCCGGGACAGGGGGCGCCCGGGGAGCTGTTTTTT. As protein: CAWRNPGQGAPGELFF.

The CDR3 region is CASSGGQGVFGELFF. The CDR3 DNA sequence: TGTGCCAGTTCTGGAGGACAGGGGGTTTTCGGGGAGCTGTTTTTT. V gene TRBV27 combines with J gene TRBJ2-2, with 10 bases that match TRBD1. There are 15 residues in the CDR3. In germline, CDR1 is MNHEY, CDR2 SMNVEV (reference sequence). Trimming cost V 9 bases and J 7 bases; bases outside gene matches: 11.

The CDR3 protein is CATSRDYVGGTEAFF. CDR3 DNA: TGTGCCACCAGCAGAGATTACGTGGGGGGCACTGAAGCTTTCTTT. J is TRBJ1-1 and V is TRBV15; D might be TRBD1 (5 bases). Trimming took off 0 bases at V and 4 bases at J, with 12 bases between the two ends. This CDR3 region has 15 residues. From germline, CDR1 is LNHNV and CDR2 YYDKDF (reference sequence).

This clone was seen only once. The chain recombines TRBV6-1 with TRBJ2-5, with 8 bases matching TRBD2. Germline V gives CDR1 MNHNS, CDR2 SASEGT. The CDR3 runs 19 residues. Trimming took 4 bases from V and 3 from J; bases not matched to a gene: 19. CDR3 DNA sequence: TGTGCCAGCAGTGGATACGTAGGGCTAGCGGGCCTTGGAAAAGAGACCCAGTACTTC. Its protein is CASSGYVGLAGLGKETQYF.